This T cell receptor (beta chain) was identified during a study of early T cells in non-severe SARS-CoV-2 infection. Overall study context: Whole-blood bulk RNA, unsorted, was sequenced, and chains were unpaired.

Overall study findings and caveats: Matching with VDJdb favored anti-spike CD8 responses (missing private and CD4 specificities).

About this clonotype: Antigen: not known.

Individual cDNA molecules received unique molecular identifiers during library preparation. One entry per CDR3 protein results from TCRdb running MiXCR on the 5' RACE reads. The sample records nearly 60,000 distinct CDR3 sequences, roughly 13% being singletons. This CDR3 comprises 16 residues. Germline assignment: CDR1 MGHRA and CDR2 YSYEKL. Trimming stripped 4 bases from V and 4 bases from J, with 16 bases between. This receptor was obtained from an adult who was a healthcare worker with PCR-confirmed SARS-CoV-2 infection or an uninfected control (not recorded which). Sequencing input: whole blood. The chain links TRBV4-1 to TRBJ2-2, with D unclear. The CDR3 DNA reads TGCGCCAGCAGCCCAACGCGACCCGTACGCACCGGGGAGCTGTTTTTT. This gives the protein CASSPTRPVRTGELFF.